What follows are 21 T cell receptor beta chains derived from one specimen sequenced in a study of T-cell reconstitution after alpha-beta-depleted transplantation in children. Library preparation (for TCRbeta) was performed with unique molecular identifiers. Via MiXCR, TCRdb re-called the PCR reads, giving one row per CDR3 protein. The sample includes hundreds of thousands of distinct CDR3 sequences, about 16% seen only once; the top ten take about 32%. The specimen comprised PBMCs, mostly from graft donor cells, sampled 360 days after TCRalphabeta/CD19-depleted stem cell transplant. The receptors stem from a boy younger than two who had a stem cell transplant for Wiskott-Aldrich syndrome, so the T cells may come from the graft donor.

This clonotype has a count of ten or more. CDR3 in DNA: TGCGCCAGCAGCCTAACTTCAAACCGGGACAGCATTTCCTACGAGCAGTACTTC. This sequence encodes CASSLTSNRDSISYEQYF. The chain couples TRBV5-1 to TRBJ2-7; TRBD1 aligns across 7 bases. The CDR3 covers 18 residues. Germline CDR1 SGHRS, CDR2 YFSETQ. Trimming cost V 4 bases and J 1 base; bases outside gene matches: 17.

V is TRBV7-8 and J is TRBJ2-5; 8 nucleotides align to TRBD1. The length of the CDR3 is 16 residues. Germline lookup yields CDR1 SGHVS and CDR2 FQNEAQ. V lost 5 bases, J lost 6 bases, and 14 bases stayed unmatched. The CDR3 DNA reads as TGTGCCAGCAGCCCCATTTCGGGGACAGGCACAAAGACCCAGTACTTC. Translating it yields CASSPISGTGTKTQYF.

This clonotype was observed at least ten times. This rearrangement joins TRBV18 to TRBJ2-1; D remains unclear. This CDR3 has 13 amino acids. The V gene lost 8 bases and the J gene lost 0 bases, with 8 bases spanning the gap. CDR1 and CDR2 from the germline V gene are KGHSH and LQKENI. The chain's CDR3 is CASSPLSYNEQFF. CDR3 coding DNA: TGTGCCAGCAGCCCCCTCTCCTACAATGAGCAGTTCTTC.

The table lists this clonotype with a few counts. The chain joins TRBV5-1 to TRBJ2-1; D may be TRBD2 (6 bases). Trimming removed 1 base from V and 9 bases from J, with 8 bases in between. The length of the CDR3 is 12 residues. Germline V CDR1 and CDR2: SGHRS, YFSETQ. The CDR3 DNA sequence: TGCGCCAGCAGCTTGCCGGGGGTTGAGCAGTTCTTC. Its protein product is CASSLPGVEQFF.

The CDR3 sequence: CASSQVQVTGELFF. The CDR3 nucleotides read TGCGCCAGCAGCCAAGTACAGGTTACCGGGGAGCTGTTTTTT. This sequence joins TRBV4-3 and TRBJ2-2, with TRBD1 as a possible D gene (5 bases). CDR1 is LGHNA and CDR2 is YSLEER in the germline V gene. Trimming stripped 1 base from V and 5 bases from J, with 8 bases between. The CDR3 consists of 14 residues.

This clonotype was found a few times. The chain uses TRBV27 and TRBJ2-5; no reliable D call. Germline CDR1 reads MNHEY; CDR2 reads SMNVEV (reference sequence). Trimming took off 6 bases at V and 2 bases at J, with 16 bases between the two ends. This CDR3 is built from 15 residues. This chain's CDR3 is CASRRLRVAQETQYF. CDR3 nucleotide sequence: TGTGCCAGCAGACGGCTCCGGGTGGCGCAAGAGACCCAGTACTTC.

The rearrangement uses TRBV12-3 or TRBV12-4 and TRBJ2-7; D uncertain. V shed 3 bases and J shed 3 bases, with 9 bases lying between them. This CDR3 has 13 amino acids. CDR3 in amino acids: CASSLQANYEQYF. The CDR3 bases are TGTGCCAGCAGTTTGCAGGCTAACTACGAGCAGTACTTC.

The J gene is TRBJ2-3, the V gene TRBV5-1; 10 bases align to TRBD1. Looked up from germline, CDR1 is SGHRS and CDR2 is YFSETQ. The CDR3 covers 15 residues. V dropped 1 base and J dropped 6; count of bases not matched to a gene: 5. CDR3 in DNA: TGCGCCAGCAGCTTGAGACAGGGGGCTCCGGATACGCAGTATTTT. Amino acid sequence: CASSLRQGAPDTQYF. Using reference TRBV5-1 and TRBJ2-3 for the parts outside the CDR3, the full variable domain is KAGVTQTPRYLIKTRGQQVTLSCSPISGHRSVSWYQQTPGQGLQFLFEYFSETQRNKGNFPGRFSGRQFSNSRSEMNVSTLELGDSALYLCASSLRQGAPDTQYFGPGTRLTVL.

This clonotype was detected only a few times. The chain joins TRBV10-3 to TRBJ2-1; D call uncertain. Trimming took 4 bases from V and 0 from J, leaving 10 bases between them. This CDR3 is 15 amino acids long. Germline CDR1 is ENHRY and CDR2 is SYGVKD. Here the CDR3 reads CAISGGGSSYNEQFF. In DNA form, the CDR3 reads TGTGCCATCAGTGGAGGTGGTAGCTCCTACAATGAGCAGTTCTTC.

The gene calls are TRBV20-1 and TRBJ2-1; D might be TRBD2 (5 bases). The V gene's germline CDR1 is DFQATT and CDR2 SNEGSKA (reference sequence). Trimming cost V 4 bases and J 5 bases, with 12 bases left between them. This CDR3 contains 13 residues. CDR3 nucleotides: TGCAGTGCTAACGGCGGGTGGGACAATGAGCAGTTCTTC. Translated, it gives CSANGGWDNEQFF.

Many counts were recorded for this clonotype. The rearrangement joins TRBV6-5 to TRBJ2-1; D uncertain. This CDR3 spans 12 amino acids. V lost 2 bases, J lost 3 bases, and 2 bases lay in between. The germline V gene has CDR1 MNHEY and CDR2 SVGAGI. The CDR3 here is CASSYGYNEQFF. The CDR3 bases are TGTGCCAGCAGTTACGGCTACAATGAGCAGTTCTTC.

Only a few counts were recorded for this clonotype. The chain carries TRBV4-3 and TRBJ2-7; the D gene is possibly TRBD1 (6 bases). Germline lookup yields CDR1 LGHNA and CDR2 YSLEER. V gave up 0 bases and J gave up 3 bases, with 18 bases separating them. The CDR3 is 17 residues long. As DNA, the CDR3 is TGCGCCAGCAGCCAAGATTGGCCCCCGGGACATTACTACGAGCAGTACTTC. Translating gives CASSQDWPPGHYYEQYF.

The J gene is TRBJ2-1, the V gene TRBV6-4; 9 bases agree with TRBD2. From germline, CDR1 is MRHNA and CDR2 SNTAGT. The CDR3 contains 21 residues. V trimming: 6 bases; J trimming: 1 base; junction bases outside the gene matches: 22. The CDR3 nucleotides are TGTGCCAGCAGCCACATCTTCGAGACTAGCGGTTCTCGGGGATCCTACAATGAGCAGTTCTTC. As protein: CASSHIFETSGSRGSYNEQFF.

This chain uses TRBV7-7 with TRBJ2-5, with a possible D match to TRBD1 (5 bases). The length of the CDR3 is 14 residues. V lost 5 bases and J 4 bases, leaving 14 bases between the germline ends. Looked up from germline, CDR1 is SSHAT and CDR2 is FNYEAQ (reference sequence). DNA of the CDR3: TGTGCCAGCAGCCCCTACAGGTGGGGAGAGACCCAGTACTTC. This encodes CASSPYRWGETQYF. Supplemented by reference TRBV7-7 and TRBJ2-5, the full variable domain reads GAGVSQSPRYKVTKRGQDVTLRCDPISSHATLYWYQQALGQGPEFLTYFNYEAQPDKSGLPSDRFSAERPEGSISTLTIQRTEQRDSAMYRCASSPYRWGETQYFGPGTRLLVL.

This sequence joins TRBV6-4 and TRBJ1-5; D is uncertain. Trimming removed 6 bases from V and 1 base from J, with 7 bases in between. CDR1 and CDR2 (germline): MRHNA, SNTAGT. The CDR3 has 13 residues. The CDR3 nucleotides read TGTGCCAGCAGGGGATGGAGCAATCAGCCCCAGCATTTT. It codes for CASRGWSNQPQHF.

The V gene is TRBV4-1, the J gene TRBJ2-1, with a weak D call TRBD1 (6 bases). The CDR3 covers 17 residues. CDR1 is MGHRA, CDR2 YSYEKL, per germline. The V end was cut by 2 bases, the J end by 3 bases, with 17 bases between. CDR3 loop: CASSQTIPRGVYNEQFF. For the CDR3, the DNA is TGCGCCAGCAGCCAAACCATCCCCAGGGGTGTCTACAATGAGCAGTTCTTC.

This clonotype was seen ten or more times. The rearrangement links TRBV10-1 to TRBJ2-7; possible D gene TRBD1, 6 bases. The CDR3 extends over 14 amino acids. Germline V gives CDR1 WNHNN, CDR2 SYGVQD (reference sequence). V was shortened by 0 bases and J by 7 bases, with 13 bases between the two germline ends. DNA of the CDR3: TGCGCCAGCAGTGAGTCTTACAGGGTCGGGGAGCAGTACTTC. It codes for CASSESYRVGEQYF.

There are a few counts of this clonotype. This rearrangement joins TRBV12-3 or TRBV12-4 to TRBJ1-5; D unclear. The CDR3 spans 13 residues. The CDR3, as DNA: TGTGCTTCGACTCGTAGGAAGGATCAGCCCCAGCATTTT. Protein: CASTRRKDQPQHF.

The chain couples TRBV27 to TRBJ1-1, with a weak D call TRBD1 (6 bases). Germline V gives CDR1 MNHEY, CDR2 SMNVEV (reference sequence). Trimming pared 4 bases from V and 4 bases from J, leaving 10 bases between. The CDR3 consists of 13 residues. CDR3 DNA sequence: TGTGCCAGCAGTTATGGACAGTTCACTGAAGCTTTCTTT. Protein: CASSYGQFTEAFF.

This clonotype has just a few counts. In nucleotides, the CDR3 is TGCGCCAGCAGACCTTGGTTGACTAGCGGGATGTACAATGAGCAGTTCTTC. Its protein product is CASRPWLTSGMYNEQFF. V gene TRBV5-1 combines with J gene TRBJ2-1, with TRBD2 matching 11 bases. The CDR3 has 17 residues. V shed 5 bases, J shed 4 bases, and the junction held 11 bases outside the gene matches. Germline CDR1 and CDR2: SGHRS and YFSETQ.

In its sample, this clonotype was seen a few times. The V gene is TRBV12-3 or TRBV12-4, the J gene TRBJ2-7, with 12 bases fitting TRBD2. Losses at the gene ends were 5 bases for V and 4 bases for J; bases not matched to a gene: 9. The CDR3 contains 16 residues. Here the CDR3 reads CASSPRLAGEIYEQYF. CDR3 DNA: TGTGCCAGCAGTCCTAGACTAGCGGGAGAAATTTACGAGCAGTACTTC.